This T cell receptor (beta chain) came from a study of T cells after yellow fever vaccination. Across the whole study: Those fractions that held only low numbers of cells were prepared using the SMART-Seq v4 Ultra Low Input RNA kit.

Looked up from germline, CDR1 is LNHNV and CDR2 is YYDKDF (reference sequence). This CDR3 comprises 16 residues. Unmatched junction bases numbered 3, after V lost 0 bases and J lost 2 bases. Study-wide results and caveats: Clonotypes shared by both compartments, CD4 and CD8, made up a small share.

UMIs were added to TCR cDNA along with a universal primer site when it was made by 5'RACE template switching. TCRdb reanalysed the 5' RACE reads using MiXCR and keeps one entry per CDR3 protein. The table shows around 330,000 distinct CDR3 sequences, with less than 4.5% occurring only once. This clonotype was counted a few times. What it binds is not known. V usage is TRBV15 and J usage is TRBJ2-1, with 8 bases identical to TRBD2. Here the sequenced sample was PBMCs, taken on the day of the yellow fever booster vaccination. The sequence was collected from a man younger than 30 who received the YFV17D yellow fever vaccine. The CDR3: CATSRDFSGAYNEQFF. The CDR3 DNA follows: TGTGCCACCAGCAGAGACTTTAGCGGGGCCTACAATGAGCAGTTCTTC.